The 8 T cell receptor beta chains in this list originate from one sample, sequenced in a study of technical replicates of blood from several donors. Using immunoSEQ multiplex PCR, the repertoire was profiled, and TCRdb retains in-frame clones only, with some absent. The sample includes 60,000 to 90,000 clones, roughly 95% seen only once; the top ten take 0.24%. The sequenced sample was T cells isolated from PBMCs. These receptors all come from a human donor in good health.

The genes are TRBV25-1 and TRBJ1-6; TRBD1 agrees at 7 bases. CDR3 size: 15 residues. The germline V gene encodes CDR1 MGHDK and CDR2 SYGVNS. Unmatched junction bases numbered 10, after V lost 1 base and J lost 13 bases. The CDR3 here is CASSEWSQGLVPLHF. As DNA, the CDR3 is TGTGCCAGCAGTGAATGGTCACAGGGGTTAGTGCCCCTCCACTTT.

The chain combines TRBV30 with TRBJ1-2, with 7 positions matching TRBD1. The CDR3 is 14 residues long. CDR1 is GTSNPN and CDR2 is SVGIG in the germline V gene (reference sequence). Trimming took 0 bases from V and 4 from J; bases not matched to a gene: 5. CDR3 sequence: CAWSVPGTVYGYTF. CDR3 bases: TGTGCCTGGAGTGTACCCGGGACAGTCTATGGCTACACCTTC.

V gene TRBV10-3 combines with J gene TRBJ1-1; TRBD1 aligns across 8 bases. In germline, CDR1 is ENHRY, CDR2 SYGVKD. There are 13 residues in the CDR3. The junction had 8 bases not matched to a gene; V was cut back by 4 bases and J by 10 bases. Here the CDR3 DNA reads TGTGCCATCAGTGGGACAGGGTCGGAGAGAGCTTTCTTT. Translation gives CAISGTGSERAFF.

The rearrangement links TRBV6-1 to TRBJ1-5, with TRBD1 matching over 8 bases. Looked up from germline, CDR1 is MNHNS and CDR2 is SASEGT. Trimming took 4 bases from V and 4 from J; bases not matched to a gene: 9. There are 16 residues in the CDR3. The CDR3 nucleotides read TGTGCCAGCAGTGCTCCGGACAGGGCGCGGAATCAGCCCCAGCATTTT. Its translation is CASSAPDRARNQPQHF.

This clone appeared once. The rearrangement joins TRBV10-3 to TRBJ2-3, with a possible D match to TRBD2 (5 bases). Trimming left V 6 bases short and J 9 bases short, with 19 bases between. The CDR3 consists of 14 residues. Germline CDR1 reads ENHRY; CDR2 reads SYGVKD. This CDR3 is CAIRGSGNSATQYF. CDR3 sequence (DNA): TGTGCCATCAGAGGGTCCGGGAACAGCGCAACGCAGTATTTT.

This CDR3 is CASSSGNNQPQHF. CDR3 in DNA: TGTGCCAGCAGCTCAGGTAACAATCAGCCCCAGCATTTT. This rearrangement joins TRBV11-3 to TRBJ1-5; D not resolved. This CDR3 has 13 residues. Germline CDR1 is SGHNT and CDR2 is YENEEA. V was pared by 4 bases and J by 3 bases, with 7 bases between. Full variable domain (rest looked up from reference TRBV11-3 and TRBJ1-5): EAGVVQSPRYKIIEKKQPVAFWCNPISGHNTLYWYLQNLGQGPELLIRYENEEAVDDSQLPKDRFSAERLKGVDSTLKIQPAELGDSAVYLCASSSGNNQPQHFGDGTRLSIL.

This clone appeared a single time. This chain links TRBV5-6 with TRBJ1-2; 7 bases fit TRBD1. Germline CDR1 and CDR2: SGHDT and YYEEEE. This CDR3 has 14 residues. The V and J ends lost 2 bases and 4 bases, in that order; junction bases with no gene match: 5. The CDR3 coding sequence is TGTGCCAGCAGCTTAGGGACAGAAGTCTATGGCTACACCTTC. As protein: CASSLGTEVYGYTF.

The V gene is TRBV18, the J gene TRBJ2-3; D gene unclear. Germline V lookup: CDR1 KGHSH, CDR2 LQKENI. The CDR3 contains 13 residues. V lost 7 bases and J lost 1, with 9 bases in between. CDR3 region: CASFPFGTDTQYF. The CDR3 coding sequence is TGTGCCAGCTTCCCCTTCGGCACAGATACGCAGTATTTT.